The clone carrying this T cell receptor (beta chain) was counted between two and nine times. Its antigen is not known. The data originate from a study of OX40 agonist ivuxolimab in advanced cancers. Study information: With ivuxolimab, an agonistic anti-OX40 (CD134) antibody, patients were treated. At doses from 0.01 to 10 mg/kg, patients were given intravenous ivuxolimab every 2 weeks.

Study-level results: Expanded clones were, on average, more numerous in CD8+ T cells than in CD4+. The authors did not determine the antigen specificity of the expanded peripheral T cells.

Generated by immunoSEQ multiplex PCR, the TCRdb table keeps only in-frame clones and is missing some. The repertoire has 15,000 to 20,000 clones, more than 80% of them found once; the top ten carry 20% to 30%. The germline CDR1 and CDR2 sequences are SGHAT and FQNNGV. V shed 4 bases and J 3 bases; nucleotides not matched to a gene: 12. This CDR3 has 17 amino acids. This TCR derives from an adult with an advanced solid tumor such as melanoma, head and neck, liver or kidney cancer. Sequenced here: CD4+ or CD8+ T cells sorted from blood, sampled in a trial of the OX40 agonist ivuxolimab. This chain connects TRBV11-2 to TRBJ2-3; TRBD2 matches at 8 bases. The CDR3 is CASSSSLERELTDTQYF. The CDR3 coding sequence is TGTGCCAGCAGCTCCTCTCTGGAGCGGGAGTTGACAGATACGCAGTATTTT.